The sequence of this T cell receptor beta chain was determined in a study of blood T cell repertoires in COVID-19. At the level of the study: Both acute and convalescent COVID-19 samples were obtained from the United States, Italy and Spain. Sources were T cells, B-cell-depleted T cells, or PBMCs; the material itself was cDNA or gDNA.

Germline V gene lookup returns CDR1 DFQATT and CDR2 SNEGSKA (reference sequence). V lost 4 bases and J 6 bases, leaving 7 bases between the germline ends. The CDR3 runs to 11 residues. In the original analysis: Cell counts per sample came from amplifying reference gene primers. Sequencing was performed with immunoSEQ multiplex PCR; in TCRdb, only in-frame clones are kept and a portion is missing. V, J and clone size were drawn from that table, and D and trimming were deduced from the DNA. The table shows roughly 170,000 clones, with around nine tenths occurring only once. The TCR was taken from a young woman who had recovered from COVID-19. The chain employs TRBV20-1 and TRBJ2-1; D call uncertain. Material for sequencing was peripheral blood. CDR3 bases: TGCAGTGCTATGAGTTGCAATGAGCAGTTCTTC. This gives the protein CSAMSCNEQFF.